This is a list of T cell receptor beta chains from one sample in a study of cytomegalovirus exposure and HLA in healthy donors. Produced via immunoSEQ multiplex PCR; TCRdb's table is partial and in-frame only. The data hold around 160,000 clones, with 75% to 80% observed a single time. Sequences were obtained from PBMCs. Receptors originate from a man in his forties or fifties in good health and CMV-seropositive. Each CDR3 is given with its conserved first and last residue. The D gene is left open where the match is weak. Clone size, where shown, is once, few, many, or a class for clones that have expanded.

j_gene	abundance	v_gene	d_gene	CDR3aa	CDR3nt
TRBJ2-2	few	TRBV5-6	TRBD2	CASSPLGGGRGASTGELFF	TGTGCCAGCAGCCCCCTGGGGGGAGGGCGGGGGGCCTCCACCGGGGAGCTGTTTTTT
TRBJ1-2	NA	TRBV2	NA	CASSERVGGYTF	TGTGCCAGCAGTGAACGGGTGGGTGGCTACACCTTC
TRBJ1-1	NA	TRBV29-1	TRBD1	CSDLRGPSGNTEAFF	TGCAGCGACCTAAGGGGGCCGAGTGGGAACACTGAAGCTTTCTTT
TRBJ2-4	NA	TRBV18	NA	CASSPPRQILAKNIQYF	TGTGCCAGCTCACCACCCAGACAGATCCTAGCCAAAAACATTCAGTACTTC
TRBJ1-1	few	TRBV15	NA	CATSVGRSTEAFF	TGTGCCACCAGCGTGGGGCGCAGCACTGAAGCTTTCTTT
TRBJ1-1	NA	TRBV5-1	NA	CASSLASWSMNTEAFF	TGCGCCAGCAGCTTGGCTTCATGGAGCATGAACACTGAAGCTTTCTTT
TRBJ1-1	few	TRBV5-6	NA	CASSDQENTEAFF	TGTGCCAGCAGCGATCAGGAAAACACTGAAGCTTTCTTT
TRBJ1-5	NA	TRBV28	NA	CASSPLTKWGDVNQPQHF	TGTGCCAGCAGCCCGCTGACTAAGTGGGGGGACGTCAATCAGCCCCAGCATTTT
TRBJ2-3	NA	TRBV6-5	TRBD1	CASSYGQGKGTDTQYF	TGTGCCAGCAGCTACGGACAGGGGAAAGGTACAGATACGCAGTATTTT
TRBJ2-5	NA	TRBV5-1	NA	CASSGLLGSQETQYF	TGCGCCAGCAGCGGCTTACTAGGTTCCCAAGAGACCCAGTACTTC
TRBJ2-7	NA	TRBV7-6	NA	CASSLAFKGPTYEQYF	TGCGCCAGCAGCTTAGCGTTCAAGGGGCCGACCTACGAGCAGTACTTC
TRBJ1-2	NA	TRBV7-9	TRBD1	CASSLSHGAAGGDYGYTF	TGTGCCAGCAGCTTAAGTCACGGGGCGGCAGGGGGCGACTATGGCTACACCTTC
TRBJ2-5	NA	TRBV4-1	TRBD1	CASSPPGQGVKETQYF	TGCGCCAGCAGCCCTCCGGGACAGGGGGTAAAAGAGACCCAGTACTTC
TRBJ2-2	NA	TRBV4-1	TRBD2	CASSQSFGGDTGELFF	TGCGCCAGCAGCCAATCATTCGGGGGGGACACCGGGGAGCTGTTTTTT
TRBJ2-2	NA	TRBV11-3	TRBD2	CASSLSPGTRSGELFF	TGTGCCAGCAGCTTATCCCCTGGGACTAGAAGTGGGGAGCTGTTTTTT
TRBJ2-2	NA	TRBV10-1	NA	CASRASAMVGELFF	TGCGCCAGCCGGGCTAGCGCGATGGTCGGGGAGCTGTTTTTT
TRBJ2-1	NA	TRBV4-1	NA	CASSQDRAAYNEQFF	TGCGCCAGCAGCCAAGATAGAGCGGCCTACAATGAGCAGTTCTTC
TRBJ1-1	NA	TRBV12-2	NA	CASRRGGIQGPSRETEAFF	TGTGCAAGTCGCCGCGGGGGTATACAGGGCCCATCCCGGGAGACTGAAGCTTTCTTT
TRBJ1-2	NA	TRBV15	NA	CATSVTGSHGYTF	TGTGCCACCAGTGTCACAGGGAGTCATGGCTACACCTTC
TRBJ2-3	NA	TRBV5-1	TRBD2	CASSPAGGGGSDTQYF	TGCGCCAGCAGCCCCGCAGGCGGGGGGGGGTCAGATACGCAGTATTTT
TRBJ2-2	NA	TRBV7-7	NA	CASSQDSNTGELFF	TGTGCCAGCAGTCAGGACTCGAACACCGGGGAGCTGTTTTTT
TRBJ2-1	once	TRBV6-1	TRBD1	CASRAQGASYNEQFF	TGTGCCAGCAGGGCACAGGGGGCCTCCTACAATGAGCAGTTCTTC
TRBJ1-6	NA	TRBV4-1	TRBD1	CASSQQTGGANSPLHF	TGCGCCAGCAGCCAACAGACAGGGGGCGCGAATTCACCCCTCCACTTT
TRBJ2-1	NA	TRBV6-1	TRBD2	CASSEGLAGYNEQFF	TGTGCCAGCAGTGAAGGACTAGCGGGGTACAATGAGCAGTTCTTC
TRBJ2-3	NA	TRBV28	NA	CASSFLLSTDTQYF	TGTGCCAGCAGTTTTTTACTATCCACAGATACGCAGTATTTT
TRBJ1-5	NA	TRBV5-1	TRBD1	CASRVGTGGNQPQHF	TGCGCCAGCAGAGTAGGGACAGGGGGCAATCAGCCCCAGCATTTT
TRBJ2-7	NA	TRBV2	NA	CASSEMSGYEQYF	TGTGCCAGCAGTGAAATGTCAGGTTACGAGCAGTACTTC
TRBJ1-5	NA	TRBV5-6	NA	CASSFSAGYQPQHF	TGTGCCAGCAGCTTTTCTGCAGGGTATCAGCCCCAGCATTTT
TRBJ1-6	NA	TRBV28	NA	CASSSQGKGNSPLHF	TGTGCCAGCAGTTCACAGGGAAAGGGTAATTCACCCCTCCACTTT
TRBJ1-4	NA	TRBV7-9	TRBD1	CSSSSWTGGVRPEKLFF	TGTTCCAGCAGCTCCTGGACAGGGGGCGTGCGGCCTGAAAAACTGTTTTTT
TRBJ2-2	once	TRBV6-6	NA	CASTTSFGEKAGELFF	TGTGCCAGCACCACCTCCTTCGGGGAGAAGGCCGGGGAGCTGTTTTTT
TRBJ1-6	large	TRBV28	NA	CAIDPGNSPLHF	TGTGCCATCGACCCAGGAAATTCACCCCTCCACTTT
TRBJ2-7	NA	TRBV9	NA	CASSVPGHEQYF	TGTGCCAGCAGCGTGCCTGGGCACGAGCAGTACTTC
TRBJ2-7	NA	TRBV6-6	TRBD2	CASSLSGGAYEQYF	TGTGCCAGCAGCCTCAGCGGGGGGGCCTACGAGCAGTACTTC
TRBJ2-2	NA	TRBV4-2	TRBD2	CASSQEEGGGAGELFF	TGTGCCAGCAGCCAAGAGGAGGGCGGGGGGGCCGGGGAGCTGTTTTTT
TRBJ2-3	NA	TRBV6-4	TRBD2	CASKASGADTQYF	TGTGCCAGCAAGGCTAGCGGGGCAGATACGCAGTATTTT
TRBJ1-2	NA	TRBV6-5	NA	CASSSGPIVTVGYTF	TGTGCCAGCAGTAGCGGCCCCATCGTCACCGTAGGCTACACCTTC